This T cell receptor beta chain was identified during a study of T cell responses to AZD1222 COVID-19 vaccine. Measured with immunoSEQ multiplex PCR; TCRdb has only the in-frame clones, and not every one. This table holds 120,000 to 150,000 clones, just over 90% found once. To note about this clone: What it recognizes is unknown.

Overall study findings and caveats: Spike-specific TCR breadth rose after two AZD1222 doses, and depth rose as well.

The germline V gene has CDR1 MNHNS and CDR2 SASEGT. With 3 bases removed from V and 3 bases from J, the gap between germline ends came to 8 bases. CDR3 length: 14 residues. The sample here was peripheral blood, taken on day 0 of AZD1222 vaccination. The chain recombines TRBV6-1 with TRBJ1-4; D remains unclear. The receptor comes from an adult in good health. Here the CDR3 DNA reads TGTGCCAGCAGTGAGAGGGCATCTAATGAAAAACTGTTTTTT. It codes for CASSERASNEKLFF.